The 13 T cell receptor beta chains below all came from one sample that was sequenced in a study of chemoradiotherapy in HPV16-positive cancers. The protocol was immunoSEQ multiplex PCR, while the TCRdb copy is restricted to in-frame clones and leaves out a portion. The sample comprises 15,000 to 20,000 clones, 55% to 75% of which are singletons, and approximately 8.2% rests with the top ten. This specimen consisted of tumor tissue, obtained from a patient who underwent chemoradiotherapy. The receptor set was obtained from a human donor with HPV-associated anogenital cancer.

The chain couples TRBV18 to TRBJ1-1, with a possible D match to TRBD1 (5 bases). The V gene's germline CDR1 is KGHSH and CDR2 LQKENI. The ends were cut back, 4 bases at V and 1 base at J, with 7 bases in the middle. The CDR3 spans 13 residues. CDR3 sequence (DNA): TGTGCCAGCTCACAACAGGCGAACACTGAAGCTTTCTTT. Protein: CASSQQANTEAFF.

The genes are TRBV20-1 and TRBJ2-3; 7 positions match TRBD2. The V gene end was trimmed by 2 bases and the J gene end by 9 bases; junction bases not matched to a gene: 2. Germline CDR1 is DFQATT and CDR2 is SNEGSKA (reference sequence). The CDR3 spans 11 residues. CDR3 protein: CSARLGGTQYF. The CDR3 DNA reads TGCAGTGCTAGATTGGGAGGGACGCAGTATTTT.

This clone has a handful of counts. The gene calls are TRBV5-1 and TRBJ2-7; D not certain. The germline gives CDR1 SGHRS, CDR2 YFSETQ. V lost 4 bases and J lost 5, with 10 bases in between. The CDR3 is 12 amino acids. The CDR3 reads CASSRDRDEQYF. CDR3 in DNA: TGCGCCAGCAGCAGGGATAGGGACGAGCAGTACTTC.

CDR3: CASSLAFGSGSSYNEQFF. The CDR3 region has the DNA TGTGCCAGCAGCTTAGCATTCGGTAGCGGAAGCTCCTACAATGAGCAGTTCTTC. The genes are TRBV7-9 and TRBJ2-1; weak D call: TRBD2 (6 bases). The germline gives CDR1 SEHNR, CDR2 FQNEAQ (reference sequence). Trimming pared 0 bases from V and 0 bases from J, leaving 15 bases between. The CDR3 is 18 amino acids.

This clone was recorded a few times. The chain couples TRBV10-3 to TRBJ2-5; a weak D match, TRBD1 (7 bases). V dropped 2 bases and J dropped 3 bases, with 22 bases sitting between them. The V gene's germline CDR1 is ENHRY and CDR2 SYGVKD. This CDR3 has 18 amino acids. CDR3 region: CAISEVGGQGGLKETQYF. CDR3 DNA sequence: TGTGCCATCAGTGAGGTCGGAGGTCAGGGGGGATTAAAAGAGACCCAGTACTTC.

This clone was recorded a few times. CDR3 coding DNA: TGTGCCAGTGAGGACAGGGCTTTCAATCAGCCCCAGCATTTT. As protein: CASEDRAFNQPQHF. This chain connects TRBV19 to TRBJ1-5, with 8 bases fitting TRBD1. After removal of 8 bases from V and 3 bases from J, the junction contained 6 bases not matched to a gene. CDR3 size: 14 residues. The V gene's germline CDR1 is LNHDA and CDR2 SQIVND (reference sequence).

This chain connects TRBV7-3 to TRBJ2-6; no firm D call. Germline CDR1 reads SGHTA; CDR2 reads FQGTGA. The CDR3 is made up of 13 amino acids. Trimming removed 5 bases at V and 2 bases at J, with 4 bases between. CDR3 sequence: CASSPPGANVLTF. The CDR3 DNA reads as TGTGCCAGCAGCCCTCCTGGGGCCAACGTCCTGACTTTC.

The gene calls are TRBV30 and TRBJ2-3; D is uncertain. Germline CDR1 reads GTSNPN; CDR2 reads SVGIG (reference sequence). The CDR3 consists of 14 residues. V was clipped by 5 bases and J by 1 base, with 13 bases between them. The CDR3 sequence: CAWSVVGGTDTQYF. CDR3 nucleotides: TGTGCCTGGTCGGTGGTGGGTGGCACAGATACGCAGTATTTT. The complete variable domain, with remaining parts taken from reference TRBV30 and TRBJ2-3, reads SQTIHQWPATLVQPVGSPLSLECTVEGTSNPNLYWYRQAAGRGLQLLFYSVGIGQISSEVPQNLSASRPQDRQFILSSKKLLLSDSGFYLCAWSVVGGTDTQYFGPGTRLTVL.

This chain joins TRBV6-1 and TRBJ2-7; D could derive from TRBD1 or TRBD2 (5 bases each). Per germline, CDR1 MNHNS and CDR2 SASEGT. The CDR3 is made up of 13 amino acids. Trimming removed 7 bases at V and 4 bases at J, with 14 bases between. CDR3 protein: CASKGSGAYEQYF. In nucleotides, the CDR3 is TGTGCCAGCAAGGGTTCCGGGGCGTACGAGCAGTACTTC.

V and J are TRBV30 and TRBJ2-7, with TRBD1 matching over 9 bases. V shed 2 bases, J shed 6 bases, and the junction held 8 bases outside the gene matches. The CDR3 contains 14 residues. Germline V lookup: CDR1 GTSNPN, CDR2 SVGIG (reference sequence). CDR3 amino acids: CAWSPGQGRSEQYF. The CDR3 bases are TGTGCCTGGAGTCCGGGACAGGGTCGCAGCGAGCAGTACTTC.

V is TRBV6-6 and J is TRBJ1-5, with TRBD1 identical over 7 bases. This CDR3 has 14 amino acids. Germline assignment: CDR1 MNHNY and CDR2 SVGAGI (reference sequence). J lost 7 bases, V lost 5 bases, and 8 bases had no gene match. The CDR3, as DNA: TGTGCCAGCAGTCGAGACAGGGTTAGGCAGCCCCAGCATTTT. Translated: CASSRDRVRQPQHF.

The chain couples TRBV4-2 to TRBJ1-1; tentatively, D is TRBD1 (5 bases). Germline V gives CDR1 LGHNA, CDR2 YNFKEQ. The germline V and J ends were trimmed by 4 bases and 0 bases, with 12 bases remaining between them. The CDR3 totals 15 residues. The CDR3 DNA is TGTGCCAGCAGCCGCAAGACAGAACTGAACACTGAAGCTTTCTTT. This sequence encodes CASSRKTELNTEAFF.

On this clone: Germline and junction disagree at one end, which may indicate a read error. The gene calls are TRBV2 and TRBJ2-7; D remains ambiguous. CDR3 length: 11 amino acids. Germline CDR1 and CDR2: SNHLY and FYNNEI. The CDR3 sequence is CASSVTRQTDF. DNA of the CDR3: TGTGCCAGCAGTGTAACGCGGCAGACTGACTTC.